The next 24 T cell receptor beta chains were all read from a single sample in a study of graft-versus-host responses after intestinal transplantation. The table came from immunoSEQ multiplex PCR; TCRdb's copy has only in-frame clones and leaves some out. The sample lists more than 30,000 clones; about nine tenths were seen once. The authors processed graft tissue to release intraepithelial and lamina propria lymphocytes. The specimen comprised ileum tissue, sampled about 200 days after intestinal transplant. Receptors were obtained from a human patient who received an intestinal transplant, so some T cells may come from the graft donor.

This sequence joins TRBV28 and TRBJ2-7; the match to TRBD1 covers 10 bases. Germline V gives CDR1 MDHEN, CDR2 SYDVKM. The CDR3 has 15 amino acids. V lost 5 bases to trimming and J lost 4 bases; unmatched junction nucleotides: 8. The CDR3 loop reads CASSIPGQGLYEQYF. DNA of the CDR3: TGTGCCAGCAGTATACCGGGACAGGGGTTGTACGAGCAGTACTTC.

The chain joins TRBV7-9 to TRBJ2-1; weak D call: TRBD1 (6 bases). Germline lookup yields CDR1 SEHNR and CDR2 FQNEAQ (reference sequence). V was clipped by 6 bases and J by 8 bases, with 17 bases between them. CDR3 size: 14 residues. For the CDR3, the DNA is TGTGCCAGCAGACTACCACACAGGGACGATGAGCAGTTCTTC. Its translation: CASRLPHRDDEQFF.

V is TRBV29-1 and J is TRBJ2-1; 9 bases are shared with TRBD2. Per germline, CDR1 SQVTM and CDR2 ANQGSEA. The CDR3 consists of 14 residues. The V gene end was trimmed by 4 bases and the J gene end by 4 bases; junction bases not matched to a gene: 5. CDR3 residues: CSVARLAEYNEQFF. CDR3 nucleotides: TGCAGCGTTGCACGACTAGCGGAGTACAATGAGCAGTTCTTC.

V usage is TRBV6-1 and J usage is TRBJ1-1, with D uncertain. The ends were cut back, 6 bases at V and 0 bases at J, with 11 bases in the middle. The CDR3 sequence is 14 residues long. Germline assignment: CDR1 MNHNS and CDR2 SASEGT. The CDR3 reads CASSAGWVNTEAFF. The CDR3 nucleotides read TGTGCCAGCAGCGCGGGATGGGTGAACACTGAAGCTTTCTTT.

V usage is TRBV9 and J usage is TRBJ2-5, with a possible D match to TRBD1 (6 bases). The V end was cut by 2 bases, the J end by 5 bases, with 16 bases between. The CDR3 is made up of 15 amino acids. Per the germline V gene, CDR1 is SGDLS and CDR2 is YYNGEE. The CDR3 region is CASSVSHRVEETQYF. The CDR3 nucleotides are TGTGCCAGCAGCGTCAGTCACAGGGTGGAGGAGACCCAGTACTTC. Together with reference TRBV9 and TRBJ2-5, the CDR3 gives the full variable domain: DSGVTQTPKHLITATGQRVTLRCSPRSGDLSVYWYQQSLDQGLQFLIQYYNGEERAKGNILERFSAQQFPDLHSELNLSSLELGDSALYFCASSVSHRVEETQYFGPGTRLLVL.

The rearrangement uses TRBV28 and TRBJ1-3; D gene ambiguous. CDR3 length: 16 residues. V was clipped by 0 bases and J by 4 bases, with 13 bases between them. Looked up from germline, CDR1 is MDHEN and CDR2 is SYDVKM. The CDR3 bases are TGTGCCAGCAGTTTATGGCGGCCGTCGTCGGGAAACACCATATATTTT. This sequence encodes CASSLWRPSSGNTIYF.

CDR3: CASSESGTGNYEQYF. In DNA form, the CDR3 reads TGCGCCAGCAGTGAGTCGGGGACAGGGAACTACGAGCAGTACTTC. V and J are TRBV10-1 and TRBJ2-5; 9 bases agree with TRBD1. The J call may be mistaken, given a closer DNA end match to TRBJ2-7. There are 15 residues in the CDR3. CDR1 and CDR2 from the germline V gene are WNHNN and SYGVQD (reference sequence).

The chain carries TRBV5-6 and TRBJ2-3; 8 bases align to TRBD2. The CDR3 totals 16 residues. Trimming at V came to 1 base and at J to 9 bases, leaving 13 bases not matched to a gene. Germline V gene lookup returns CDR1 SGHDT and CDR2 YYEEEE. The CDR3 spells CASSLSSGTESGTQYF. The DNA for the CDR3 is TGTGCCAGCAGCTTGAGTAGCGGGACCGAATCGGGGACGCAGTATTTT.

The J gene is TRBJ2-2, the V gene TRBV30; D perhaps matches TRBD1 (5 bases). V lost 2 bases, J lost 2 bases, and 9 bases lay in between. CDR3 length: 14 residues. CDR1 GTSNPN and CDR2 SVGIG come from the germline V gene (reference sequence). This chain's CDR3 is CAWSNWGNTGELFF. CDR3 bases: TGTGCCTGGAGTAACTGGGGCAACACCGGGGAGCTGTTTTTT. Variable domain in full (rest from reference TRBV30 and TRBJ2-2): SQTIHQWPATLVQPVGSPLSLECTVEGTSNPNLYWYRQAAGRGLQLLFYSVGIGQISSEVPQNLSASRPQDRQFILSSKKLLLSDSGFYLCAWSNWGNTGELFFGEGSRLTVL.

V gene TRBV6-5 combines with J gene TRBJ1-3; D ambiguous. CDR3 length: 15 amino acids. Trimming shortened V by 4 bases and J by 0 bases, and 10 bases separated the two germline ends. Germline V lookup: CDR1 MNHEY, CDR2 SVGAGI. CDR3 bases: TGTGCCAGCAGTTCGCTGGGGATCTCTGGAAACACCATATATTTT. It specifies CASSSLGISGNTIYF.

This chain connects TRBV9 to TRBJ2-7; perhaps TRBD1 as D (6 bases). CDR3 length: 15 residues. V was pared by 2 bases and J by 0 bases, with 12 bases between. Germline loops: CDR1 SGDLS, CDR2 YYNGEE. The CDR3 reads CASSVGGSISYEQYF. The CDR3 DNA reads TGTGCCAGCAGCGTTGGGGGCTCAATCTCCTACGAGCAGTACTTC.

V and J are TRBV9 and TRBJ2-3, with 9 bases lining up with TRBD2. Germline CDR1 is SGDLS and CDR2 is YYNGEE. The CDR3 has 14 amino acids. The junction had 5 bases not matched to a gene; V was cut back by 2 bases and J by 7 bases. The CDR3 DNA reads as TGTGCCAGCAGCGTCGCGGGAGGGTTGAATACGCAGTATTTT. Translating it yields CASSVAGGLNTQYF.

The chain has TRBV29-1 and TRBJ2-3; D unclear. Germline V lookup: CDR1 SQVTM, CDR2 ANQGSEA. This CDR3 comprises 13 residues. The V and J ends lost 4 bases and 2 bases respectively, with 10 bases between them. As DNA, the CDR3 is TGCAGCGTTGCCAGCAGGCACACAGATACGCAGTATTTT. Translated: CSVASRHTDTQYF.

The V and J genes are TRBV2 and TRBJ1-2; TRBD1 matches at 7 bases. CDR1 is SNHLY and CDR2 is FYNNEI in the germline V gene. The J segment lost 6 bases and the V segment lost 5 bases, leaving 3 bases of the junction unmatched. The CDR3 consists of 12 residues. This chain's CDR3 is CASSPTGDGYTF. The CDR3 coding sequence is TGTGCCAGCAGTCCCACAGGGGATGGCTACACCTTC. The whole variable domain, remainder taken from reference TRBV2 and TRBJ1-2, is EPEVTQTPSHQVTQMGQEVILRCVPISNHLYFYWYRQILGQKVEFLVSFYNNEISEKSEIFDDQFSVERPDGSNFTLKIRSTKLEDSAMYFCASSPTGDGYTFGSGTRLTVV.

This sequence joins TRBV2 and TRBJ2-3; TRBD1 matches at 7 bases. CDR1 and CDR2 (germline): SNHLY, FYNNEI. This CDR3 contains 15 residues. The ends lost 6 bases at V and 3 bases at J; junction bases unmatched: 9. The CDR3 loop is CASRDRVPGTDTQYF. CDR3 in DNA: TGTGCCAGCAGAGACAGGGTCCCCGGAACAGATACGCAGTATTTT.

In DNA form, the CDR3 reads TGTGCCAGCAAACCCGAGGTAGAGACCCAGTACTTC. Its protein product is CASKPEVETQYF. The chain carries TRBV2 and TRBJ2-5; unclear D gene. The CDR3 consists of 12 residues. The V gene's germline CDR1 is SNHLY and CDR2 FYNNEI. V was cut by 7 bases and J by 4 bases, with 10 bases left in between.

This rearrangement joins TRBV6-1 to TRBJ1-5; TRBD1 matches at 7 bases. Germline lookup yields CDR1 MNHNS and CDR2 SASEGT. V shed 7 bases and J 3 bases; nucleotides not matched to a gene: 9. The CDR3 is 15 residues long. The CDR3 spells CASTSDRVANQPQHF. The CDR3, as DNA: TGTGCCAGCACCAGCGACAGGGTCGCCAATCAGCCCCAGCATTTT.

The chain has TRBV4-1 and TRBJ2-1; a weak D match, TRBD2 (5 bases). Germline CDR1 and CDR2: MGHRA and YSYEKL. Trimming shortened V by 2 bases and J by 6 bases, and 23 bases separated the two germline ends. The CDR3 covers 18 residues. The DNA of the CDR3 is TGCGCCAGCAGCCAACCTCTTGAGGGCCTGAACGTACGCAATGAGCAGTTCTTC. The encoded protein is CASSQPLEGLNVRNEQFF.

J is TRBJ2-7 and V is TRBV4-1; D might be TRBD1 (6 bases). The CDR3 runs 15 residues. Germline V gene lookup returns CDR1 MGHRA and CDR2 YSYEKL. The ends were cut back, 0 bases at V and 4 bases at J, with 13 bases in the middle. The CDR3 DNA is TGCGCCAGCAGCCAAGATCTTGGGCAGGGGTACGAGCAGTACTTC. Residues: CASSQDLGQGYEQYF.

The gene calls are TRBV5-6 and TRBJ2-4; weak D call: TRBD1 (6 bases). Per germline, CDR1 SGHDT and CDR2 YYEEEE. This CDR3 has 16 amino acids. The V and J ends lost 2 bases and 0 bases respectively, with 12 bases between them. In DNA form, the CDR3 reads TGTGCCAGCAGCTTTCAGTTAGGGGGAGCCAAAAACATTCAGTACTTC. Protein: CASSFQLGGAKNIQYF. Drawing the rest from reference TRBV5-6 and TRBJ2-4, the complete variable domain is DAGVTQSPTHLIKTRGQQVTLRCSPKSGHDTVSWYQQALGQGPQFIFQYYEEEERQRGNFPDRFSGHQFPNYSSELNVNALLLGDSALYLCASSFQLGGAKNIQYFGAGTRLSVL.

This clone was found once. The V gene is TRBV6-5, the J gene TRBJ2-5; D is unclear. Germline CDR1 and CDR2: MNHEY and SVGAGI. V was pared by 6 bases and J by 6 bases, with 8 bases between. CDR3 size: 11 residues. CDR3 DNA sequence: TGTGCCAGCAGCAAATCGCAGACCCAGTACTTC. Its translation is CASSKSQTQYF.

The J gene is TRBJ2-3, the V gene TRBV28, with 7 bases matching TRBD2. The CDR3 contains 18 residues. Germline lookup yields CDR1 MDHEN and CDR2 SYDVKM. With V trimmed by 9 bases and J by 1 base, 19 bases remained unmatched. Here the CDR3 DNA reads TGTGCCAGTGCCACTCTCTGGGAGGGAGACTCTCGCACAGATACGCAGTATTTT. Encoded protein: CASATLWEGDSRTDTQYF.

Here the CDR3 reads CSVGVSNRRDTQYF. The CDR3, as DNA: TGCAGCGTTGGGGTGAGCAATAGGCGCGATACGCAGTATTTT. This rearrangement joins TRBV29-1 to TRBJ2-3; D is ambiguous. Germline assignment: CDR1 SQVTM and CDR2 ANQGSEA. V lost 4 bases and J 6 bases, leaving 17 bases between the germline ends. The CDR3 has 14 residues.

This clone occurred a few times. V usage is TRBV28 and J usage is TRBJ1-3; no clear D gene. The CDR3 is 16 amino acids. The V end was cut by 2 bases, the J end by 2 bases, with 13 bases between. CDR1 MDHEN and CDR2 SYDVKM come from the germline V gene. Here the CDR3 DNA reads TGTGCCAGCAGTTTACCAAGGGTTTCAGCTGGAAACACCATATATTTT. Translated, it gives CASSLPRVSAGNTIYF.